The subject of this entry is one TCR beta chain. No antigen is known for it. Second doses that came at about 4 or about 12 weeks were put together. The data stem from a study of T cell responses to AZD1222 COVID-19 vaccine. The study's findings and limits: Spike regions recognized by vaccine-associated CD4 TCRs spanned the protein, led by 160-218 and 743-854. Donors skewed white British and female; clonal diversity was possibly underestimated.

This CDR3 region has 15 residues. The germline V gene has CDR1 MNHEY and CDR2 SMNVEV (reference sequence). V lost 3 bases and J lost 3, with 15 bases in between. The protocol was immunoSEQ multiplex PCR, while the TCRdb copy is restricted to in-frame clones and leaves out a portion. The repertoire includes 30,000 to 35,000 clones, approximately 90% of them detected once, and around 13% sits in the top ten. The receptor was derived from an adult who received the AZD1222 COVID-19 vaccine. The sequenced sample was peripheral blood, obtained 28 days after the second AZD1222 dose. The V call is TRBV27, the J call TRBJ2-7; D is unclear. The CDR3 DNA is TGTGCCAGCAGTTTTGGCGGTGGGTTCGTCTACGAGCAGTACTTC. Translation gives CASSFGGGFVYEQYF.